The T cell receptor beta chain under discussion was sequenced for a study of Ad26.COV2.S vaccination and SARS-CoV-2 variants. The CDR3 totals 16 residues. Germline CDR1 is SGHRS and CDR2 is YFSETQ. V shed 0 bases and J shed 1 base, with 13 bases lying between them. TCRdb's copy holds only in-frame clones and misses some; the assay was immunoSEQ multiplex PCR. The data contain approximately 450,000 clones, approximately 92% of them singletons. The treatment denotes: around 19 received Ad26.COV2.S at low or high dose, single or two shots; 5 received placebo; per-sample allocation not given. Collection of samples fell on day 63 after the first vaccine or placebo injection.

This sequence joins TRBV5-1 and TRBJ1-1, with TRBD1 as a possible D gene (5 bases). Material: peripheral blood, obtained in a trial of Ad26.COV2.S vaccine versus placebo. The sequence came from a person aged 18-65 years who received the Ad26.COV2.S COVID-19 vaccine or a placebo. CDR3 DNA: TGCGCCAGCAGCTTGGGTCCTACAGGCCCGAACACTGAAGCTTTCTTT. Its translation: CASSLGPTGPNTEAFF.